This TCR beta chain comes out of a study of blood T cell repertoires in COVID-19. About the research overall: Whether acute or convalescent, the COVID-19 samples came from the United States, Italy and Spain. In each case, the material was cDNA or gDNA derived from T cells, B-cell-depleted T cells, or PBMCs.

Germline V gives CDR1 MNHNS, CDR2 SASEGT. Between the trimmed V and J ends, which lost 6 bases and 0 bases, there was a span of 11 bases. This CDR3 has 15 amino acids. Authors' methods: Reference gene primer amplification yielded estimated nucleated cell counts. TCRdb keeps only in-frame clones here, not all; method: immunoSEQ multiplex PCR. The V and J calls and clone size were taken over from that table, and D and trimming were inferred from the DNA. The sample yields about 210,000 clones, approximately 82% seen once. The chain couples TRBV6-1 to TRBJ1-4; possibly TRBD1 for D (5 bases). This TCR derives from a man aged 40-49 years who had recovered from COVID-19. Specimen: peripheral blood. The CDR3 region has the DNA TGTGCCAGCAGCCTCCAGGGTACAACTAATGAAAAACTGTTTTTT. This translates into CASSLQGTTNEKLFF.